This T cell receptor (beta chain) was identified during a study of T cell responses to AZD1222 COVID-19 vaccine. The germline V gene has CDR1 MNHEY and CDR2 SVGAGI. The CDR3 sequence is 14 residues long. The junction had 1 base not matched to a gene; V was cut back by 0 bases and J by 4 bases. Profiled with immunoSEQ multiplex PCR; TCRdb holds only in-frame clones, not every one. Of more than 110,000 clones listed, approximately 92% are singletons. V is TRBV6-5 and J is TRBJ1-2; 8 bases fit TRBD1. This TCR was recovered from an adult in good health. The sample here was peripheral blood, taken on day 0 of AZD1222 vaccination. The CDR3 reads CASSYSDRAYGYTF. The CDR3 coding sequence is TGTGCCAGCAGTTACTCGGACAGGGCCTATGGCTACACCTTC.